Presented here are 22 T cell receptor beta chains from one specimen sequenced in a study of blood T cell repertoires in COVID-19. Here immunoSEQ multiplex PCR was the method, and the copy in TCRdb shows in-frame clones only, minus some. Of some 130,000 clones in the sample, 86% were seen once. Sequencing input: PBMCs or T cells enriched from blood (not recorded which). Receptors were obtained from a woman in her 50s who had recovered from COVID-19.

The chain is built from TRBV7-8 and TRBJ1-2; perhaps TRBD1 as D (5 bases). V was pared by 3 bases and J by 2 bases, with 13 bases between. Germline V lookup: CDR1 SGHVS, CDR2 FQNEAQ. This CDR3 comprises 15 residues. The CDR3 region is CASSLGLGGNYGYTF. In DNA, the CDR3 is TGTGCCAGCAGCTTGGGTCTGGGGGGGAACTATGGCTACACCTTC.

The chain uses TRBV10-3 and TRBJ1-2, with D maybe TRBD1 (5 bases). The CDR3 is 13 amino acids. V lost 4 bases, J lost 13 bases, and 19 bases lay in between. Germline CDR1 ENHRY, CDR2 SYGVKD. The CDR3 nucleotides read TGTGCCATCAGTGGGAAGCCGGACACGCGGATCACCTTC. It codes for CAISGKPDTRITF.

This clone was detected once. This chain joins TRBV12-5 and TRBJ2-7, with D possibly matching TRBD1 (5 bases). Germline V gives CDR1 LGHNT, CDR2 FRNRAP. The CDR3 length is 13 residues. The V end was cut by 3 bases, the J end by 5 bases, with 11 bases between. CDR3 in amino acids: CASGFGRVDEQYF. The CDR3 region has the DNA TGTGCTAGTGGTTTCGGCAGGGTCGACGAGCAGTACTTC.

The chain couples TRBV3-1 (or the pseudogene TRBV3-2) to TRBJ1-1; D uncertain. There are 12 residues in the CDR3. V was pared by 8 bases and J by 3 bases, with 10 bases between. The germline gives CDR1 LGHDT, CDR2 YNNKEL (reference sequence). CDR3 sequence reads: CASGRVDTEAFF. As DNA, the CDR3 is TGTGCCAGCGGTCGAGTGGACACTGAAGCTTTCTTT.

The CDR3 protein is CSVLPTVGSPLHF. For the CDR3, the DNA is TGCAGCGTCCTGCCGACAGTTGGTTCACCCCTCCACTTT. This sequence joins TRBV29-1 and TRBJ1-6; tentatively, D is TRBD1 (5 bases). Between the trimmed V and J ends, which lost 6 bases and 9 bases, there was a span of 15 bases. The CDR3 extends over 13 amino acids. CDR1 and CDR2 (germline): SQVTM, ANQGSEA.

The V gene is TRBV18, the J gene TRBJ2-5, with TRBD2 identical over 7 bases. This CDR3 region has 16 residues. The V gene's germline CDR1 is KGHSH and CDR2 LQKENI. After removal of 0 bases from V and 2 bases from J, the junction contained 6 bases not matched to a gene. The CDR3 loop reads CASSPPLGGIQETQYF. The CDR3 bases are TGTGCCAGCTCACCACCTTTGGGGGGGATACAAGAGACCCAGTACTTC.

The chain employs TRBV10-3 and TRBJ2-7; 9 bases agree with TRBD2. V lost 11 bases and J lost 3; bases outside the gene matches: 8. Germline V gene lookup returns CDR1 ENHRY and CDR2 SYGVKD. CDR3 length equals 13 residues. The CDR3 spells CAAGTSSGYEQYF. DNA of the CDR3: TGTGCCGCAGGGACTAGCTCTGGCTACGAGCAGTACTTC.

This rearrangement joins TRBV19 to TRBJ2-4; 11 nucleotides match TRBD2. The germline CDR1 and CDR2 sequences are LNHDA and SQIVND (reference sequence). The CDR3 covers 14 residues. V was pared by 5 bases and J by 14 bases, with 11 bases of the junction left unmatched. CDR3 region: CASSDLAGGIGKYF. In nucleotides, the CDR3 is TGTGCCAGTAGTGATCTAGCGGGGGGCATAGGAAAGTACTTC. Variable domain in full (rest from reference TRBV19 and TRBJ2-4): DGGITQSPKYLFRKEGQNVTLSCEQNLNHDAMYWYRQDPGQGLRLIYYSQIVNDFQKGDIAEGYSVSREKKESFPLTVTSAQKNPTAFYLCASSDLAGGIGKYFGAGTRLSVL.

This clone has a handful of counts. The CDR3, as DNA: TGTGCCAGCAGCTTAGTCCCATTTCCAGGGGGAGAGACCCAGTACTTC. Protein sequence: CASSLVPFPGGETQYF. The chain carries TRBV7-2 and TRBJ2-5, with 7 nucleotides matching TRBD1. V trimming: 1 base; J trimming: 4 bases; junction bases outside the gene matches: 9. CDR1 is SGHTA, CDR2 FQGNSA, per germline. CDR3 length: 16 residues.

The chain couples TRBV6-5 to TRBJ1-1; D uncertain. CDR3 length: 15 amino acids. Germline assignment: CDR1 MNHEY and CDR2 SVGAGI. Trimming cost V 2 bases and J 0 bases, with 10 bases left between them. This CDR3 is CASSYRSNMNTEAFF. The CDR3 DNA sequence: TGTGCCAGCAGTTACCGGTCCAATATGAACACTGAAGCTTTCTTT.

The chain combines TRBV19 with TRBJ2-2; tentative D call: TRBD2 (5 bases). With 9 bases removed from V and 1 base from J, the gap between germline ends came to 21 bases. CDR3 length: 17 residues. Per the germline V gene, CDR1 is LNHDA and CDR2 is SQIVND (reference sequence). For the CDR3, the DNA is TGTGCCAGCATCGCCCTCGGACTGCCCCGGAACACCGGGGAGCTGTTTTTT. It codes for CASIALGLPRNTGELFF.

The V gene is TRBV18, the J gene TRBJ1-4; TRBD1 might be the D (5 bases). The CDR3 is 15 residues long. Per the germline V gene, CDR1 is KGHSH and CDR2 is LQKENI. The V end lost 3 bases, the J end lost 0 bases, and 8 bases lay between the germline ends. The DNA of the CDR3 is TGTGCCAGCTCACCGTTACAGGCAACTAATGAAAAACTGTTTTTT. The encoded protein is CASSPLQATNEKLFF. The full variable domain, rest sourced from reference TRBV18 and TRBJ1-4, is NAGVMQNPRHLVRRRGQEARLRCSPMKGHSHVYWYRQLPEEGLKFMVYLQKENIIDESGMPKERFSAEFPKEGPSILRIQQVVRGDSAAYFCASSPLQATNEKLFFGSGTQLSVL.

The V gene is TRBV3-1 (or the pseudogene TRBV3-2), the J gene TRBJ1-1; a possible D gene is TRBD1 (5 bases). CDR3 size: 15 residues. Deletions cut 4 bases from V and 4 bases from J, with 16 bases between. Germline V gives CDR1 LGHDT, CDR2 YNNKEL (reference sequence). The CDR3 region has the DNA TGTGCCAGCAGCCCGGAGGAGGGGTGGGCCACTGAAGCTTTCTTT. It codes for CASSPEEGWATEAFF.

This clone was observed a single time. The chain employs TRBV7-3 and TRBJ2-2; 7 bases match TRBD1. The CDR3 contains 16 residues. The ends lost 0 bases at V and 2 bases at J; junction bases unmatched: 3. Germline values: CDR1 SGHTA, CDR2 FQGTGA. The CDR3 DNA reads as TGTGCCAGCAGCTTAACAGGGGGCGCTAACACCGGGGAGCTGTTTTTT. This gives the protein CASSLTGGANTGELFF.

The chain couples TRBV5-1 to TRBJ2-1; 8 nucleotides match TRBD2. The CDR3 extends over 14 amino acids. Germline V CDR1 and CDR2: SGHRS, YFSETQ. With 0 bases clipped from V and 8 bases from J, the junction kept 4 bases outside the gene matches. The DNA of the CDR3 is TGCGCCAGCAGCTTGGGGCGGGGGGCCGATGAGCAGTTCTTC. The encoded protein is CASSLGRGADEQFF.

The gene calls are TRBV7-2 and TRBJ1-1, with unresolved D. Germline loops: CDR1 SGHTA, CDR2 FQGNSA. The CDR3 is 13 residues long. Trimming left V 2 bases short and J 10 bases short, with 14 bases between. CDR3 loop: CASSLWVSRIAFF. CDR3 bases: TGTGCCAGCAGCTTATGGGTCTCGAGGATAGCTTTCTTT.

The chain uses TRBV6-1 and TRBJ1-2; D is undetermined. CDR1 and CDR2 (germline): MNHNS, SASEGT. The CDR3 is made up of 13 amino acids. Trimming pared 3 bases from V and 2 bases from J, leaving 7 bases between. In DNA, the CDR3 is TGTGCCAGCAGTGACCCGGTGAACTATGGCTACACCTTC. Encoded protein: CASSDPVNYGYTF.

This clone is a singleton in its sample. The chain links TRBV27 to TRBJ2-7; 10 bases are a match to TRBD1. Germline values: CDR1 MNHEY, CDR2 SMNVEV (reference sequence). V shed 7 bases, J shed 5 bases, and the junction held 14 bases outside the gene matches. There are 16 residues in the CDR3. The CDR3 loop reads CASTPGQGVSLNEQYF. Here the CDR3 DNA reads TGTGCCAGCACCCCCGGACAGGGGGTTAGTTTAAACGAGCAGTACTTC.

The CDR3 is CASSLAGQGVFNYGYTF. The CDR3, as DNA: TGCGCCAGCAGCTTGGCTGGACAGGGGGTTTTTAACTATGGCTACACCTTC. The J gene is TRBJ1-2, the V gene TRBV5-1; 10 bases map to TRBD1. The CDR3 length is 17 residues. The ends lost 0 bases at V and 1 base at J; junction bases unmatched: 6. Germline CDR1 and CDR2: SGHRS and YFSETQ.

CDR3: CASSQDRSGYVDEQYF. Here the CDR3 DNA reads TGCGCCAGCAGCCAAGATCGGTCGGGGTATGTCGACGAGCAGTACTTC. V is TRBV4-3 and J is TRBJ2-7; D may be TRBD2 (5 bases). V lost 0 bases, J lost 5 bases, and 17 bases lay in between. This CDR3 is built from 16 residues. From germline, CDR1 is LGHNA and CDR2 YSLEER.

V gene TRBV5-1 combines with J gene TRBJ2-7; TRBD1 matches at 7 bases. With 6 bases clipped from V and 4 bases from J, the junction kept 10 bases outside the gene matches. Germline V gene data show CDR1 as SGHRS and CDR2 as YFSETQ. The CDR3 extends over 14 amino acids. For the CDR3, the DNA is TGCGCCAGCACCCCAGGGCAGGGGGTGTACGAGCAGTACTTC. It encodes CASTPGQGVYEQYF.

The V gene is TRBV5-6, the J gene TRBJ2-7; possible D gene TRBD1, 7 bases. V lost 2 bases and J lost 7, with 16 bases in between. The CDR3 loop spans 14 amino acids. CDR1 and CDR2 from the germline V gene are SGHDT and YYEEEE. CDR3 nucleotides: TGTGCCAGCAGCTTCGGCGACAGGGCGGGGGAGCAGTACTTC. This encodes CASSFGDRAGEQYF.